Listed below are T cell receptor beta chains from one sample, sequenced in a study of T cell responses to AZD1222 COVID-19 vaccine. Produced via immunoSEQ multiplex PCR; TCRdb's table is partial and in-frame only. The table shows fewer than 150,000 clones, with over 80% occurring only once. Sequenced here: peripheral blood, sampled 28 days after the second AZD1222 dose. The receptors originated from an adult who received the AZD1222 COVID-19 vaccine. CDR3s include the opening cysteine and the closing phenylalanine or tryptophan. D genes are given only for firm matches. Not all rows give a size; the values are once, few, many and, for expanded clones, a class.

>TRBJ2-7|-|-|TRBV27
TGTGCCAGCAGTGAGGTGTCGGGCTACGAGCAGTACTTC
CASSEVSGYEQYF
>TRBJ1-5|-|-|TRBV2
TGTGCCAGCAGTGAAGAAAGAAGTCAGCCCCAGCATTTT
CASSEERSQPQHF
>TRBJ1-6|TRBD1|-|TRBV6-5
TGTGCCAGCAGCGGACAGGCAGCTAATTCACCCCTCCACTTT
CASSGQAANSPLHF
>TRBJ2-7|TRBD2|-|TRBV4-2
TGTGCCAGCAGCCAAGCAGGGAGCGGGATAGCGTACGAGCAGTACTTC
CASSQAGSGIAYEQYF
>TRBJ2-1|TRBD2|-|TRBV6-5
TGTGCCAGCTTAAGTCTAGCGGGAGGCCCTGATGAGCAGTTCTTC
CASLSLAGGPDEQFF
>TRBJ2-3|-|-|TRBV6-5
TGTGCCAGCAGAGGACAGTCCACAGATACGCAGTATTTT
CASRGQSTDTQYF
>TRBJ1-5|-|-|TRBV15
TGTGCCACCAGCAGGGGACATCGGCTCGATCAGCCCCAGCATTTT
CATSRGHRLDQPQHF
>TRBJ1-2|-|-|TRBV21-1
TGTGCCAGCAGCAAAATCCGACAGGGAATAGACTATGGCTACACCTTC
CASSKIRQGIDYGYTF
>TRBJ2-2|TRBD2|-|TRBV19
TGTGCCAGTAATCCCGGGACTAGCTCCCCCGGGGAGCTGTTTTTT
CASNPGTSSPGELFF
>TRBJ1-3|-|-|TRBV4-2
TGTGCCAGCAGCCAAGATCAAAGGGGAAACACCATATATTTT
CASSQDQRGNTIYF
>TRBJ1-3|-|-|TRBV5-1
TGCGCCAGCAGCATAGAGGCCTCTGGAAACACCATATATTTT
CASSIEASGNTIYF
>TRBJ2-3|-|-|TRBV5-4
TGTGCCAGCAGAAAGCAGGGAGCAGATACGCAGTATTTT
CASRKQGADTQYF
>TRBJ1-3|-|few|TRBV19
TGTGCCAGTAGTATCAGGGAAGGAAACACCATATATTTT
CASSIREGNTIYF
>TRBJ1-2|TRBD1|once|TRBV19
TGTGCCAGTAGTTTACGACAGGGTACCTATGGCTACACCTTC
CASSLRQGTYGYTF
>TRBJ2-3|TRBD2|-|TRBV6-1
TGTGCCAGCAGTGATAGCGGGAGGGCCGGCGATACGCAGTATTTT
CASSDSGRAGDTQYF